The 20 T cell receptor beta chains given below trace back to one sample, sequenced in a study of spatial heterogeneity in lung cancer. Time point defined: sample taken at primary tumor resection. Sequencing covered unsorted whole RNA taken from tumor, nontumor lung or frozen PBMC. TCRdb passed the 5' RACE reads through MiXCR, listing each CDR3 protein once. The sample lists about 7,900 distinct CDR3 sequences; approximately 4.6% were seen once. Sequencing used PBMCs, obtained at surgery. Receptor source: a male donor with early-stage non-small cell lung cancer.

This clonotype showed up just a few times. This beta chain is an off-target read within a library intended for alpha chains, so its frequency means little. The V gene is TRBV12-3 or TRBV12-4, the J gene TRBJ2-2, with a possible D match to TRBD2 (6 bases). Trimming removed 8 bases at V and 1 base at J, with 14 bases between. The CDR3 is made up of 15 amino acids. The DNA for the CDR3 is TGTGCCAGCGGAGCGGGTAGGCGGAACACCGGGGAGCTGTTTTTT. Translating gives CASGAGRRNTGELFF.

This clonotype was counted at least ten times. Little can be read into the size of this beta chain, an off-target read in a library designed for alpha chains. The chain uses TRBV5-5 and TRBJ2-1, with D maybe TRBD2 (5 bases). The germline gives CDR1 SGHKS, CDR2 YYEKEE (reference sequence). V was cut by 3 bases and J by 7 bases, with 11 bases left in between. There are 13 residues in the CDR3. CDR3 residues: CASSSGSLNEQFF. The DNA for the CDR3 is TGTGCCAGCAGCTCGGGGTCTTTGAATGAGCAGTTCTTC.

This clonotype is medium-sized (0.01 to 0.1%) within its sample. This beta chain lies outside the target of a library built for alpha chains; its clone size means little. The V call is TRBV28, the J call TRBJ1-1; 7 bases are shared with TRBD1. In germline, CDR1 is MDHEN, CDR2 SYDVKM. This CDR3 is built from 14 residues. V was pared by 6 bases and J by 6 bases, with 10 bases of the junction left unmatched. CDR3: CASSLGQDLSEAFF. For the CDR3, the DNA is TGTGCCAGCAGCCTAGGACAGGACCTCTCTGAAGCTTTCTTT.

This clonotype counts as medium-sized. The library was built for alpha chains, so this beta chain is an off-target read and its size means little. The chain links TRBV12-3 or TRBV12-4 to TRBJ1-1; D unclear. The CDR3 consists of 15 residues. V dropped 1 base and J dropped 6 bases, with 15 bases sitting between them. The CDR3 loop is CASSLGSTLGPEAFF. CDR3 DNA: TGTGCCAGCAGTTTAGGGAGTACCCTAGGCCCTGAAGCTTTCTTT.

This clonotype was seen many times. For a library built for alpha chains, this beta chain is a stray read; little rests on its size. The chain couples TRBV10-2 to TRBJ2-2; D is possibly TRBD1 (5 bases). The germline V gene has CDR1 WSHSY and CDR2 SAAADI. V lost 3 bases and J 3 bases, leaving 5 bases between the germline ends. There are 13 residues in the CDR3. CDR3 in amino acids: CASSDRDTGELFF. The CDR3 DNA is TGCGCCAGCAGTGACAGGGACACCGGGGAGCTGTTTTTT.

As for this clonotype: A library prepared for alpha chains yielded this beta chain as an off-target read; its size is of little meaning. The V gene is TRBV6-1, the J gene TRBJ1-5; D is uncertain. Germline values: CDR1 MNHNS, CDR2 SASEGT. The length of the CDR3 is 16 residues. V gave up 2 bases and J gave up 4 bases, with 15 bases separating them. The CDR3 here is CASSENWMGFNQPQHF. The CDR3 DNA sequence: TGTGCCAGCAGTGAAAACTGGATGGGCTTTAATCAGCCCCAGCATTTT.

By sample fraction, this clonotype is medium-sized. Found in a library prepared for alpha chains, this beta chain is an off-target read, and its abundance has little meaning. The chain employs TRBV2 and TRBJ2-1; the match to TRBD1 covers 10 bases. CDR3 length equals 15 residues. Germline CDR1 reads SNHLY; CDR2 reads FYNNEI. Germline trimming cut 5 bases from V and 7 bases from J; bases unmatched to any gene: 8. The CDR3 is CASSTGTGEVNEQFF. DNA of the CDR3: TGTGCCAGCAGTACCGGGACAGGGGAGGTAAATGAGCAGTTCTTC.

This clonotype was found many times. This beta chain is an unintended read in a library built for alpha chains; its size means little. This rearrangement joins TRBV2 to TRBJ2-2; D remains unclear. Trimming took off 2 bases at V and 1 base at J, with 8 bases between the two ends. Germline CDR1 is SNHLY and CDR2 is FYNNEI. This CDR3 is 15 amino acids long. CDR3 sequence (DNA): TGTGCCAGCAGTGAACCACGCGGGAACACCGGGGAGCTGTTTTTT. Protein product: CASSEPRGNTGELFF.

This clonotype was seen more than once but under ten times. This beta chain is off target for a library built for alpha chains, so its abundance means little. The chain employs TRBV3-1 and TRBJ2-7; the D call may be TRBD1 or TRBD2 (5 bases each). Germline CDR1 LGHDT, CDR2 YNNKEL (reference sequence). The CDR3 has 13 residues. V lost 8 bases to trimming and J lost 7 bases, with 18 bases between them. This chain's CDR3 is CASGPYSGPEQYF. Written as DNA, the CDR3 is TGTGCCAGCGGGCCGTACTCGGGGCCGGAGCAGTACTTC.

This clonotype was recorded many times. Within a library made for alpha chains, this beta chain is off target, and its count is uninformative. The CDR3 protein is CSYRSNTEAFF. The CDR3 nucleotides read TGCAGCTATAGATCGAACACTGAAGCTTTCTTT. The gene calls are TRBV20-1 and TRBJ1-1; D not resolved. From germline, CDR1 is DFQATT and CDR2 SNEGSKA (reference sequence). This CDR3 is built from 11 residues.

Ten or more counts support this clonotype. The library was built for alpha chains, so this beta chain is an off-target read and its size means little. CDR3 region: CASSPPPGTGRSEAFF. Here the CDR3 DNA reads TGTGCCAGCAGCCCACCGCCCGGGACAGGGAGGTCTGAAGCTTTCTTT. The J gene is TRBJ1-1, the V gene TRBV11-2, with 9 bases matching TRBD1. V gave up 5 bases and J gave up 6 bases; unmatched junction bases: 13. Germline CDR1 is SGHAT and CDR2 is FQNNGV. This CDR3 is 16 amino acids long.

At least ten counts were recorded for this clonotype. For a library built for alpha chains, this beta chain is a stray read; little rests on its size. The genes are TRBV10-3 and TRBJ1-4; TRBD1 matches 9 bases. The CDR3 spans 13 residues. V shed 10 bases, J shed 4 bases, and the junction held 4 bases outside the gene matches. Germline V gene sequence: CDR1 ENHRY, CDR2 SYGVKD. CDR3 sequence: CATPGQGNEKLFF. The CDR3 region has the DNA TGTGCCACCCCGGGACAGGGTAATGAAAAACTGTTTTTT.

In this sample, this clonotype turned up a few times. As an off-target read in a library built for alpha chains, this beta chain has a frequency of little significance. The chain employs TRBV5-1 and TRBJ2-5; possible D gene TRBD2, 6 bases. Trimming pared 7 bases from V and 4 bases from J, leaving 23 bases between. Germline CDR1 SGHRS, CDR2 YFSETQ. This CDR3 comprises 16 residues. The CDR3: CASSPGGQGKIETQYF. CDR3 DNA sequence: TGCGCCAGCTCTCCCGGAGGGCAGGGCAAAATAGAGACCCAGTACTTC. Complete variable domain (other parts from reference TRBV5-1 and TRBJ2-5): KAGVTQTPRYLIKTRGQQVTLSCSPISGHRSVSWYQQTPGQGLQFLFEYFSETQRNKGNFPGRFSGRQFSNSRSEMNVSTLELGDSALYLCASSPGGQGKIETQYFGPGTRLLVL.

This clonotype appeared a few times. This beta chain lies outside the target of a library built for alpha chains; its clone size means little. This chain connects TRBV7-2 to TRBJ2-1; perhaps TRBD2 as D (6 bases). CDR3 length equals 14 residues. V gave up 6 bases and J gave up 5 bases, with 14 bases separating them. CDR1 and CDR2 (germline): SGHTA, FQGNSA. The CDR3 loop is CASSRGSGDNEQFF. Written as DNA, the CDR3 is TGTGCCAGCAGTCGGGGTAGCGGTGACAATGAGCAGTTCTTC.

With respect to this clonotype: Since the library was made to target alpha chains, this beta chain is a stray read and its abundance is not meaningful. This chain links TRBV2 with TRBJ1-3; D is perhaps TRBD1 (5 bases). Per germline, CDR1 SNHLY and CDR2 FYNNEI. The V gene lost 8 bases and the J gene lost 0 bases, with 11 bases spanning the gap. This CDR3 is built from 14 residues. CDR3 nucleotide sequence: TGTGCCAGCCGCACGAGGGGCTCTGGAAACACCATATATTTT. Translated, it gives CASRTRGSGNTIYF.

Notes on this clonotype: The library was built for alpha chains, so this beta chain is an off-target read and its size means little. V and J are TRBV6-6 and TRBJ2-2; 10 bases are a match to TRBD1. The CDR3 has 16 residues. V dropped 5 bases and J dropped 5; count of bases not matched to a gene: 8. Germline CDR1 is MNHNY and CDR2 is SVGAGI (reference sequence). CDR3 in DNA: TGTGCCAGCAGTCTATTGGGGACAGGGGTGACCGGGGAGCTGTTTTTT. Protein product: CASSLLGTGVTGELFF.

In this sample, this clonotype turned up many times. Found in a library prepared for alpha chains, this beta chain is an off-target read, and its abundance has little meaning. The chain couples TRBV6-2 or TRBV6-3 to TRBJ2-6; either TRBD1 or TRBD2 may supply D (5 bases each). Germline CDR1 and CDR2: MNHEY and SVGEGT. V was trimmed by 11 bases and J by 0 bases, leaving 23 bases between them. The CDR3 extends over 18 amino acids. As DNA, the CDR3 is TGTGCCGGCTCAGGGCGGCCGAAGGGACGCTCTGGGGCCAACGTCCTGACTTTC. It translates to CAGSGRPKGRSGANVLTF.

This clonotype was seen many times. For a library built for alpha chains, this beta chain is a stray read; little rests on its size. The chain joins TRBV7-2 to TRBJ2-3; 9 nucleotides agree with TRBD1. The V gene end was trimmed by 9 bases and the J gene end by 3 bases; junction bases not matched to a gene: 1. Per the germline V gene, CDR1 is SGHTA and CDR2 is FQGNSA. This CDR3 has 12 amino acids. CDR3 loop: CASDRGTDTQYF. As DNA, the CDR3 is TGTGCCAGTGACAGGGGGACAGATACGCAGTATTTT.

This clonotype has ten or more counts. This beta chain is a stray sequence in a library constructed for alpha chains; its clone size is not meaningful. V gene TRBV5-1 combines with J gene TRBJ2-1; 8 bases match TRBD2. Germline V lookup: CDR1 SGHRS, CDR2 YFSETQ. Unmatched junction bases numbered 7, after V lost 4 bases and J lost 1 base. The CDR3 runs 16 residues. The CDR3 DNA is TGCGCCAGCAGCCCGCCCGGGAGGGTATCCTACAATGAGCAGTTCTTC. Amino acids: CASSPPGRVSYNEQFF.

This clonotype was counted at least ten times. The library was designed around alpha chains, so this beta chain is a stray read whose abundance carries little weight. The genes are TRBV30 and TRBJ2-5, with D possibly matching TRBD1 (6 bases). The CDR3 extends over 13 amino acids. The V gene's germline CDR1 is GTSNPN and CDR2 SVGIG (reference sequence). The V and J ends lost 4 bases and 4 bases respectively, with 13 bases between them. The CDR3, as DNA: TGTGCCTGGAATCAGGGGACCCCAGAGACCCAGTACTTC. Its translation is CAWNQGTPETQYF. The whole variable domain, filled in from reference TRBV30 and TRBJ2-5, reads SQTIHQWPATLVQPVGSPLSLECTVEGTSNPNLYWYRQAAGRGLQLLFYSVGIGQISSEVPQNLSASRPQDRQFILSSKKLLLSDSGFYLCAWNQGTPETQYFGPGTRLLVL.